These 26 T cell receptor beta chains were all obtained from the same sample, sequenced in a study of PD-1 blockade in classical Hodgkin lymphoma. This sample's time point: cycle 4 day 1 (C4D1), after 6 weeks of nivolumab. Every patient relapsed after autologous stem cell transplantation, and brentuximab vedotin exposure varied. Magnetic negative selection was used to purify CD4+ T cells from thawed PBMCs. Generated by immunoSEQ multiplex PCR, the TCRdb table keeps only in-frame clones and is missing some. This table holds tens of thousands of clones, more than 80% found once. The sample here was CD4+ T cells from blood, taken before the fourth cycle of nivolumab. Receptors originate from a human donor with classical Hodgkin lymphoma.

The rearrangement joins TRBV30 to TRBJ2-7, with 9 bases matching TRBD1. CDR3 length equals 13 residues. V lost 5 bases, J lost 4 bases, and 6 bases stayed unmatched. Germline lookup yields CDR1 GTSNPN and CDR2 SVGIG (reference sequence). CDR3 in DNA: TGTGCCTGGGCGGGACAGGGATTTTACGAGCAGTACTTC. Translating it yields CAWAGQGFYEQYF.

The chain links TRBV6-5 to TRBJ1-6; 9 bases fit TRBD1. Trimming removed 6 bases from V and 6 bases from J; junction bases left unmatched: 3. The CDR3 totals 14 residues. Germline CDR1 and CDR2: MNHEY and SVGAGI. The CDR3 sequence: CASSYRGPNSPLHF. In DNA, the CDR3 is TGTGCCAGCAGCTACAGGGGGCCTAATTCACCCCTCCACTTT.

This clone appeared once. The rearrangement uses TRBV18 and TRBJ2-3; 9 bases align to TRBD1. CDR3 length: 14 amino acids. With V trimmed by 2 bases and J by 9 bases, 6 bases remained unmatched. Germline V gene sequence: CDR1 KGHSH, CDR2 LQKENI. In nucleotides, the CDR3 is TGTGCCAGCTCACCAGAGGGACAGGGATACACGCAGTATTTT. It is translated as CASSPEGQGYTQYF.

This chain uses TRBV18 with TRBJ2-2; 7 bases match TRBD1. V was clipped by 6 bases and J by 6 bases; unmatched bases: 4. The CDR3 has 13 residues. The germline gives CDR1 KGHSH, CDR2 LQKENI. CDR3 protein: CASSVQGSGELFF. For the CDR3, the DNA is TGTGCCAGCTCCGTACAGGGGTCCGGGGAGCTGTTTTTT.

This clone was seen only a few times. V gene TRBV7-6 combines with J gene TRBJ2-3, with 11 bases identical to TRBD2. V lost 1 base, J lost 1 base, and 4 bases stayed unmatched. The V gene's germline CDR1 is SGHVS and CDR2 FNYEAQ. The length of the CDR3 is 17 residues. In DNA, the CDR3 is TGTGCCAGCAGCTTAGGCTCGACTAGCGGGGGCACAGATACGCAGTATTTT. Protein product: CASSLGSTSGGTDTQYF.

The chain uses TRBV28 and TRBJ2-5, with D possibly TRBD2 on 6 matching bases. Trimming took 4 bases from V and 13 from J, leaving 16 bases between them. The CDR3 runs to 12 residues. CDR1 is MDHEN and CDR2 is SYDVKM in the germline V gene. CDR3 in DNA: TGTGCCAGCAGTTCCGAAAGCAGGAGGGGGTACTTC. Translated, it gives CASSSESRRGYF.

The CDR3 sequence is CASSEITKTGSYEQYF. The CDR3 region has the DNA TGTGCCAGCAGTGAAATAACCAAAACAGGGTCCTACGAGCAGTACTTC. V gene TRBV6-1 combines with J gene TRBJ2-7; D is possibly TRBD1 (6 bases). V lost 2 bases and J 1 base, leaving 15 bases between the germline ends. The V gene's germline CDR1 is MNHNS and CDR2 SASEGT. The CDR3 contains 16 residues.

Regarding this clone: An end of the junction does not agree with germline; a read error may underlie this. The chain uses TRBV6-5 and TRBJ1-1; unclear D gene. Germline V CDR1 and CDR2: MNHEY, SVGAGI. The CDR3 runs to 13 residues. The CDR3 loop reads CASSDSMTPQAFF. The DNA of the CDR3 is TGTGCCAGCAGTGACTCGATGACACCACAAGCTTTCTTT.

Points on this clone: Other DNA sequences within the sample encode an identical CDR3. The rearrangement uses TRBV18 and TRBJ1-2; possible D gene TRBD1, 5 bases. V was trimmed by 3 bases and J by 1 base, leaving 6 bases between them. The CDR3 runs 13 residues. Per the germline V gene, CDR1 is KGHSH and CDR2 is LQKENI. DNA of the CDR3: TGTGCCAGCTCACCTGACAGTAACTATGGCTACACCTTC. It codes for CASSPDSNYGYTF. The whole variable domain, filled in from reference TRBV18 and TRBJ1-2, reads NAGVMQNPRHLVRRRGQEARLRCSPMKGHSHVYWYRQLPEEGLKFMVYLQKENIIDESGMPKERFSAEFPKEGPSILRIQQVVRGDSAAYFCASSPDSNYGYTFGSGTRLTVV.

The CDR3 DNA reads TGTGCCAGCAGCTTAACGCACGAGGGTTGGCATGGCTACACCTTC. Translated: CASSLTHEGWHGYTF. The rearrangement joins TRBV7-2 to TRBJ1-2; D is unresolved. The germline gives CDR1 SGHTA, CDR2 FQGNSA. The V end was cut by 2 bases, the J end by 6 bases, with 16 bases between. CDR3 size: 15 residues.

The CDR3 loop is CASSRDSTNYGYTF. The CDR3 bases are TGTGCCAGCAGCAGGGACAGCACTAACTATGGCTACACCTTC. The chain employs TRBV6-1 and TRBJ1-2; 7 nucleotides line up with TRBD1. CDR3 size: 14 residues. From germline, CDR1 is MNHNS and CDR2 SASEGT. The junction had 4 bases not matched to a gene; V was cut back by 6 bases and J by 0 bases.

The chain couples TRBV5-6 to TRBJ2-7; D uncertain. Trimming removed 1 base from V and 0 bases from J, with 14 bases in between. Looked up from germline, CDR1 is SGHDT and CDR2 is YYEEEE. The CDR3 consists of 16 residues. This chain's CDR3 is CASSLRIGPSSYEQYF. In DNA, the CDR3 is TGTGCCAGCAGCTTGAGGATTGGGCCGAGCTCCTACGAGCAGTACTTC.

The rearrangement uses TRBV4-2 and TRBJ2-7, with D tentatively TRBD2 (6 bases). Germline values: CDR1 LGHNA, CDR2 YNFKEQ. The CDR3 has 19 residues. Trimming cost V 0 bases and J 4 bases, with 25 bases left between them. The CDR3 sequence is CASSQDSRPSGAPPYEQYF. CDR3 in DNA: TGTGCCAGCAGCCAAGATTCCCGTCCTTCGGGAGCCCCCCCGTACGAGCAGTACTTC.

The chain is built from TRBV18 and TRBJ2-7, with D possibly being TRBD2 (6 bases). The V and J ends lost 1 base and 5 bases respectively, with 12 bases between them. Per germline, CDR1 KGHSH and CDR2 LQKENI. The CDR3 sequence is 14 residues long. The CDR3 loop is CASSPLLSGDEQYF. The CDR3 DNA sequence: TGTGCCAGCTCACCACTCTTATCGGGGGACGAGCAGTACTTC.

The rearrangement uses TRBV18 and TRBJ2-3; 12 positions agree with TRBD2. The CDR3 runs 18 residues. With V trimmed by 4 bases and J by 0 bases, 8 bases remained unmatched. Germline V gives CDR1 KGHSH, CDR2 LQKENI. Here the CDR3 DNA reads TGTGCCAGCTCACACACTAGCGGGAGGACATATAGCACAGATACGCAGTATTTT. This codes for CASSHTSGRTYSTDTQYF.

The chain combines TRBV11-1 with TRBJ2-4; a possible D gene is TRBD2 (6 bases). Germline V CDR1 and CDR2: SGHAT, FQDESV (reference sequence). V lost 6 bases and J 6 bases, leaving 18 bases between the germline ends. The CDR3 has 15 amino acids. DNA of the CDR3: TGTGCCAGCAGTTACCGTCGGGCGGGGACAAACATTCAGTACTTC. Its translation is CASSYRRAGTNIQYF.

Note on this clone: This specimen includes other DNA sequences encoding the same CDR3. The chain recombines TRBV7-8 with TRBJ1-4; D is perhaps TRBD1 (6 bases). This CDR3 is 15 amino acids long. The V end lost 4 bases, the J end lost 0 bases, and 9 bases lay between the germline ends. CDR1 and CDR2 from the germline V gene are SGHVS and FQNEAQ. CDR3 DNA: TGTGCCAGCAGCTCTGGACAGACAACTAATGAAAAACTGTTTTTT. Protein: CASSSGQTTNEKLFF.

The V gene is TRBV2, the J gene TRBJ1-5; TRBD1 matches at 9 bases. The CDR3 runs 17 residues. CDR1 SNHLY and CDR2 FYNNEI come from the germline V gene. With 6 bases clipped from V and 3 bases from J, the junction kept 12 bases outside the gene matches. The CDR3 is CASRHATGGDINQPQHF. The DNA for the CDR3 is TGTGCCAGCAGGCACGCCACAGGGGGCGATATCAATCAGCCCCAGCATTTT.

The chain has TRBV11-2 and TRBJ1-6; no definite D call. CDR1 is SGHAT and CDR2 is FQNNGV in the germline V gene. The CDR3 length is 14 residues. V lost 5 bases to trimming and J lost 11 bases, with 16 bases between them. The CDR3 reads CASSPEGPRAPLHF. CDR3 nucleotides: TGTGCCAGCAGCCCCGAAGGACCGCGAGCACCCCTCCACTTT.

The CDR3 coding sequence is TGTGCCAGCAGCTCTTTAGGACTAGCGGGAGGGAAAAACATTCAGTACTTC. Encoded protein: CASSSLGLAGGKNIQYF. The chain is built from TRBV7-2 and TRBJ2-4; 15 nucleotides align to TRBD2. J lost 4 bases, V lost 4 bases, and 5 bases had no gene match. Germline V gene lookup returns CDR1 SGHTA and CDR2 FQGNSA. The CDR3 is 17 residues long.

V usage is TRBV6-5 and J usage is TRBJ2-7, with D perhaps matching TRBD1 (6 bases). V shed 0 bases and J shed 1 base, with 13 bases lying between them. The germline gives CDR1 MNHEY, CDR2 SVGAGI. This CDR3 is built from 16 residues. The CDR3 is CASSYSPRDISYEQYF. Here the CDR3 DNA reads TGTGCCAGCAGTTACTCCCCGAGGGACATTTCCTACGAGCAGTACTTC.

The rearrangement joins TRBV30 to TRBJ2-7; 11 bases are a match to TRBD2. Looked up from germline, CDR1 is GTSNPN and CDR2 is SVGIG (reference sequence). Trimming took 8 bases from V and 3 from J; bases not matched to a gene: 3. CDR3 length: 12 residues. As DNA, the CDR3 is TGTGCCGGAACTAGCGGGAGCTACGAGCAGTACTTC. Its translation is CAGTSGSYEQYF.

This clone has more than one count but fewer than ten. This chain links TRBV28 with TRBJ2-1, with TRBD2 as a possible D gene (5 bases). The CDR3 extends over 13 amino acids. The ends were cut back, 2 bases at V and 9 bases at J, with 11 bases in the middle. Germline V gene lookup returns CDR1 MDHEN and CDR2 SYDVKM. The CDR3 reads CASSLTSKGEQFF. The CDR3 DNA reads as TGTGCCAGCAGTTTAACTAGTAAGGGTGAGCAGTTCTTC.

This clone was observed a single time. The chain links TRBV28 to TRBJ1-2; the D is unclear. Trimming removed 2 bases from V and 1 base from J, with 5 bases in between. The CDR3 runs 13 residues. Germline CDR1 reads MDHEN; CDR2 reads SYDVKM. The CDR3 nucleotides read TGTGCCAGCAGTTTAAAGGATAACTATGGCTACACCTTC. Translated: CASSLKDNYGYTF.

This clone was seen a few times. J is TRBJ1-2 and V is TRBV19; TRBD1 matches 12 bases. This CDR3 contains 14 residues. Germline assignment: CDR1 LNHDA and CDR2 SQIVND (reference sequence). J was trimmed by 6 bases and V by 4 bases; bases with no gene match: 3. CDR3 sequence: CASSRDRGQDGYTF. The CDR3 nucleotides read TGTGCCAGTAGTAGGGACAGGGGGCAGGATGGCTACACCTTC.

This clone occurred a few times. V is TRBV28 and J is TRBJ2-3; TRBD2 matches 13 bases. The CDR3 runs to 17 residues. Germline CDR1 MDHEN, CDR2 SYDVKM. Trimming removed 4 bases from V and 3 bases from J; junction bases left unmatched: 7. The DNA of the CDR3 is TGTGCCAGCAGTTCCACTTGGACTAGCGGGAGTACAGATACGCAGTATTTT. Protein: CASSSTWTSGSTDTQYF.